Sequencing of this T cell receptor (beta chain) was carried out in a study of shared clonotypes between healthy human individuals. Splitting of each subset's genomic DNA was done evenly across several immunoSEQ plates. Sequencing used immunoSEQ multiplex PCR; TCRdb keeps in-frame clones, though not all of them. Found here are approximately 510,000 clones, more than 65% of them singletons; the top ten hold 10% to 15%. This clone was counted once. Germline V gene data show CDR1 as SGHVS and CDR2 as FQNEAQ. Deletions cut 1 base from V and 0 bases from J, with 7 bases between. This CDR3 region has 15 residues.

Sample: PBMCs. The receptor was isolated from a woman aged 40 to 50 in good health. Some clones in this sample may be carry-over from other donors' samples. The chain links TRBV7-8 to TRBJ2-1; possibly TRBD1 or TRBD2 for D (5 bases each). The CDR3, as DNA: TGTGCCAGCAGCTTAGGTGGGGGCTCCTACAATGAGCAGTTCTTC. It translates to CASSLGGGSYNEQFF. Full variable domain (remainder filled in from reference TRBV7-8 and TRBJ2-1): GAGVSQSPRYKVAKRGQDVALRCDPISGHVSLFWYQQALGQGPEFLTYFQNEAQLDKSGLPSDRFFAERPEGSVSTLKIQRTQQEDSAVYLCASSLGGGSYNEQFFGPGTRLTVL.